This TCR beta chain was identified in a study of Graves' ophthalmopathy and Graves' hyperthyroidism. Study results and caveats: The blood repertoire also included most expanded thyroid clonotypes above 0.001 frequency. Ophthalmopathy progression was predicted by the model at roughly 69% sensitivity and approximately 73% specificity.

The PBMCs had their origin in approximately 10 ml of fresh peripheral blood. Amplifying from RNA transcripts, the study obtained TCR beta CDR3 regions. Second-round multiplex PCR came after first-round RT-PCR with HTBI primers. TCRdb reprocessed the multiplex PCR reads with MiXCR, giving one entry per CDR3 protein. Of about 220,000 distinct CDR3 sequences in the sample, roughly 21% are singletons; the top ten hold approximately 39%. V lost 1 base and J lost 5, with 14 bases in between. The CDR3 loop spans 15 amino acids. Germline loops: CDR1 LNHDA, CDR2 SQIVND (reference sequence). Ten or more counts support this clonotype. No antigen is known for it.

The rearrangement joins TRBV19 to TRBJ2-5; D is possibly TRBD1 (6 bases). Material: peripheral blood. This TCR derives from a woman aged 45-65 years with Graves' ophthalmopathy. This CDR3 is CASSIGGPEDETQYF. Written as DNA, the CDR3 is TGTGCCAGTAGTATAGGGGGGCCGGAGGACGAGACCCAGTACTTC.